This TCR beta chain came from a study of cytomegalovirus exposure and HLA in healthy donors (dated by TCRdb to 2015 to 2018). About the full investigation: According to an earlier analysis of 450 to 650 of the donors, about 179 million T cells yielded some 120 million unique TCR beta sequences and roughly 280 Gb of sequence data. Roughly 300 gigabases of sequencing data and around 87 million unique TCR sequences were included in an early release covering several hundred HLA-typed donors. The genetic ancestry cluster associated with self-reported Caucasian donors included 81% of the roughly 400 genotyped donors. The study aimed to test whether cataloging public T cell receptors could reveal signatures of past pathogen exposure. The T cell repertoires of about 700 subjects were profiled by immunosequencing and related to cytomegalovirus serostatus. Besides the first cohort of 500 to 700 subjects, a separate validation cohort made up of 95 to 150 different subjects was used. The study combined high-throughput TCR immunosequencing, statistical association of individual TCRs with disease status, and machine learning to predict cytomegalovirus infection status. A later analysis re-examined previously published TCR beta repertoires from several hundred donors and added high-resolution HLA genotyping to investigate patterns of TCR occurrence. Rather than using new phenotypic data, the later analysis identified candidate immune exposures from TCR beta sequences and from how often those sequences occurred across donors. An earlier analysis of around 580 of the donors used high-throughput TCR beta sequencing to judge whether each TCR beta V gene segment behaved as functional or pseudogenic. Donor age, sex, ethnicity and CMV serostatus were collected together with the repertoire data. Genome-wide SNP genotypes for about three fifths of the 666 donors were used in a later genetic analysis, which treated that subset as a discovery cohort. Every discovery cohort repertoire had been produced on one sequencing platform. Class I and class II HLA loci were covered by the typing at four-digit resolution. Typing coverage varied by locus: about 620-630 donors for A, B, C, DRB1 and DQB1; more than 500 for DQA1; more than 600 for DPA1; approximately 450 for DPB1. A handful of DR-DQ haplotypes were handled as single units for association and clustering because linkage in the cohort was strong. Among some 400 genotyped donors of the cohort, an average of around 240,000 unique TCR beta nucleotide sequences were sequenced per donor, around 20% of them non-productive. General findings and caveats noted by the study authors: Correlated functional status among segregating V segments might be attributable to linkage disequilibrium, but an unknown experimental factor could not be ruled out. An association between a missense DCLRE1C variant and V-gene and J-gene trimming of TCR beta chains was found in a later genetic analysis and replicated in an independent cohort. In a later analysis, most CMV-associated TCR beta chains were found to appear HLA-restricted, with HLA associations seemingly driven largely by CMV exposure. Assigning TCR associations to individual alleles was difficult when HLA alleles, especially DR and DQ, strongly co-occurred. According to a later analysis, parvovirus B19, influenza, CMV and Epstein-Barr virus appeared linked to several top co-occurrence clusters. Immune exposure information for the cohort was limited to CMV serostatus. The earlier analysis of some 540 of the donors excluded some 16 rarely observed V segments, including chromosome 9 orphons, because counts were too low. HLA typing was unavailable for some donors at each locus, so association tests used only the typed subset. The study listed 164 TCR beta chains as associated with cytomegalovirus. Broadly in line with IMGT annotations, most TCR beta V segments showed up in productive rearrangements about 87% or about 30% of the time in an earlier analysis of under 700 of the donors. A cluster of highly shared sequence variants was judged likely to represent a technical artifact of the sequencing pipeline. While some public TCRs were present in many individuals, most TCR sequences turned up only very rarely across donors. In a later analysis, 16,951 TCR beta sequences were associated with specific HLA alleles at a false discovery rate of 0.05. According to a later analysis, TCR association rates differed among HLA loci, with DRB1 alleles showing the most associated TCRs and HLA-C alleles showing the fewest. A further reported finding was that TCR beta sequences accurately predicted the HLA-A and HLA-B alleles for most subjects in the first cohort. The authors suggested that the approach could potentially be extended to other disease states and immunological phenotypes. A few of the identified cytomegalovirus-associated TCR beta chains were confirmed in vitro to be specific for cytomegalovirus antigens. According to a later genetic analysis, donors in an Asian-associated ancestry cluster had fewer N-insertions in productive TCRs than the approximately 690-donor mean. Roughly uniform sequencing depth across donors was assumed in presence/absence analyses, although this assumption may not hold. In this cohort, only TCR beta chains were sequenced, and detectable features were limited by the absence of alpha or paired-chain data. In a later analysis, HLA-associated TCR beta chains were found to be more clonally expanded and to have lower generation probabilities than equally common non-associated chains. Some IMGT-functional V segments, including TRBV6-2 and TRBV6-3, could not be distinguished by the 87-base-pair reads and were therefore excluded. The classifier was reported to diagnose cytomegalovirus status with high specificity and sensitivity in both the original cohort and the validation cohort.

In total, approximately 690 healthy bone marrow donors made up the cohort. All cohort members were sampled while nominally healthy, although unrecorded immune exposures were likely present. The donor tested CMV seropositive, placing the donor among the 289 seropositive members of the cohort. Each donor provided a peripheral blood sample, and peripheral blood mononuclear cells were used for TCR beta sequencing. The Qiagen DNeasy Blood Extraction Kit was used to extract genomic DNA from the blood cell samples. Remarks on this clone: No antigen is known for it. Per-nucleotide qualities are absent, and no much larger clonotype sits a single base away.

Library creation used the immunoSEQ multiplex PCR assay. The multiplex PCR relied on a mix of 60 forward primers for TCR Vbeta segments and 13 reverse primers for TCR Jbeta segments. The CDR3 region of rearranged TCR beta genes was amplified from genomic DNA by a multiplex PCR assay. The amplified TCR beta libraries were sequenced on the Illumina HiSeq System as 87-base-pair reads. The original pipeline was this. Across the roughly 670 repertoires, a later analysis counted roughly 77 million unique TCR beta chains, some 11 million of which were shared by at least two donors. To remove PCR and sequencing errors, raw reads were error-corrected and collapsed into unique sequences using a nearest-neighbor algorithm that merged closely related sequences. Alignment of CDR3 sequences to IMGT reference sequences was used to assign V, D and J gene segments. Each retained sequence needed at least a six-nucleotide match to both a V gene segment and a J gene segment. A rearrangement counted as productive if the CDR3 had no stop codons and remained in frame with V and J, and every other rearrangement counted as non-productive. CDR3 was defined according to IMGT convention as the region running from the second conserved V-encoded cysteine to the conserved J-encoded phenylalanine. Sequences without an unambiguous match to a single V gene segment were excluded from the earlier analysis of 587 of the donors. An earlier analysis of roughly 590 of the donors called V segments functional above 56.7% productive rearrangements and segregating when the between-donor standard deviation exceeded 5%. A statistical classification framework was developed to diagnose cytomegalovirus status using the catalog of TCR beta chain sequences. A later analysis assigned V and J genes by comparing TCR nucleotide sequences with IMGT/GENE-DB human TR gene sequences. The TCRdist pipeline was used in a later analysis to assign CDR3 sequences and most-parsimonious VDJ recombination scenarios. In a later analysis, each TCR beta chain was defined by its CDR3 amino acid sequence together with its V-gene family, and reads lacking a unique V-gene family were excluded. In a later analysis, approximately 590 highly shared, low-generation-probability nucleotide sequences were removed to address suspected cross-contamination and a sequencing artifact. For each public chain, a later analysis derived a clonal expansion index from normalized ranks of inferred template counts within each repertoire. In a later analysis, generation probabilities were computed using a VDJ recombination model fitted to out-of-frame rearrangements, and the results were checked against IGoR. In a later analysis, TCR-TCR, TCR-HLA and TCR-CMV co-occurrence was scored with hypergeometric tests, and a repertoire-size bias correction was applied to TCR pairs. A later analysis estimated false discovery rates by permuting HLA or CMV assignments 20 times. In a later analysis, co-occurring TCRs were grouped with DBSCAN, and TCRdist sequence similarity was added when clustering was performed within HLA-allele-positive subsets. For co-occurrence clustering, repertoires with fewer than 30,000 or more than 120,000 public chains were excluded, along with four to six repertoires with anomalous nucleotide sharing. The clones in this table, taken by TCRdb from immuneACCESS, are in-frame only. Not every clone is retained; where verified, under half of the shortfall comes from an unresolved V gene, and the cause of the rest is unknown. V and J calls and clone size come straight from that table; D and trimming were deduced from the DNA. This sample has roughly 300,000 clones in its table, and about nine tenths of those were observed once. The ten largest make up less than 4% of the sample.

Trimming removed 10 bases from V and 6 bases from J; the gene matches leave 3 bases unexplained. CDR1 and CDR2, per the germline V gene, are ENHRY and SYGVKD. From the cysteine through the phenylalanine, the CDR3 covers 13 amino acids. The retained sequence is limited to the CDR3, 39 bases, with the frame set at the first base. This TCR was sampled from a middle-aged man in good health and CMV-seropositive. The chain uses TRBV10-3 and TRBJ2-1; 13 bases in the junction line up with TRBD2. The specimen sequenced was PBMCs. CDR3 loop: CATGLAGVNEQFF. The nucleotide sequence is given as TGTGCCACCGGACTAGCGGGAGTCAATGAGCAGTTCTTC.